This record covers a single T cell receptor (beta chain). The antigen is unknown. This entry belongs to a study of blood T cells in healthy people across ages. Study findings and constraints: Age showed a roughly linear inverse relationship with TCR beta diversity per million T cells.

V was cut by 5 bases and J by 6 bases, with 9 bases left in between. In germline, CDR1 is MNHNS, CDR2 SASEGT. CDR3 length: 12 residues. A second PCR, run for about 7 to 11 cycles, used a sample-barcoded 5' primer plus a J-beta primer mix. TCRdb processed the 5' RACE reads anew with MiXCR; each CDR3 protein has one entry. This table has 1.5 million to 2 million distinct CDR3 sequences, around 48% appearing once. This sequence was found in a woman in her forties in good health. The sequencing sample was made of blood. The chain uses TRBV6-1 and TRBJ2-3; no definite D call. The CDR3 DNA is TGTGCCAGCAGTAGAAGGTTGGATACGCAGTATTTT. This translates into CASSRRLDTQYF.